This T cell receptor beta chain appears in the sequencing data of a study of T cell changes during pregnancy in multiple sclerosis. Assay: immunoSEQ multiplex PCR; the TCRdb copy retains only in-frame clones and omits some. The sample has about 81,000 clones; about 95% are singletons. The sample was peripheral blood, taken in the third trimester of pregnancy. The sequence derives from a female donor with multiple sclerosis, enrolled in a pregnancy study.

In DNA form, the CDR3 reads TGTGCCAGCAGGAGGGAGTATCAGCCCCAGCATTTT. It translates to CASRREYQPQHF. V gene TRBV2 combines with J gene TRBJ1-5, with D unresolved. In germline, CDR1 is SNHLY, CDR2 FYNNEI. V was trimmed by 6 bases and J by 5 bases, leaving 8 bases between them. This CDR3 region has 12 residues.